This entry describes one T cell receptor beta chain. The method was immunoSEQ multiplex PCR; TCRdb's version includes in-frame clones alone and lacks a portion of them. The table shows fewer than 45,000 clones, with roughly 93% occurring only once. The sample is drawn from a study of T cell changes during pregnancy in multiple sclerosis. Between the trimmed V and J ends, which lost 0 bases and 0 bases, there was a span of 12 bases. Germline-derived CDR1 and CDR2 are SGHTS and YDEGEE. CDR3 length: 16 amino acids. The source is a female donor in good health, enrolled as a control in a pregnancy study. Specimen: peripheral blood, collected in the second trimester of pregnancy. This rearrangement joins TRBV5-8 to TRBJ1-1, with D perhaps matching TRBD1 (6 bases). CDR3 in DNA: TGTGCCAGCAGCTTGGAGTGGGGACACATGAACACTGAAGCTTTCTTT. It encodes CASSLEWGHMNTEAFF.